This T cell receptor (beta chain) was recovered during a study of blood T cell repertoires in COVID-19. Study-wide context: Sites in the United States, Italy and Spain provided acute and convalescent COVID-19 samples. In each case, the material was cDNA or gDNA derived from T cells, B-cell-depleted T cells, or PBMCs.

This CDR3 spans 14 amino acids. The trim removed 5 bases at V and 4 bases at J, leaving 5 bases unmatched. CDR1 is SGHTA and CDR2 is FQGNSA in the germline V gene. Using immunoSEQ multiplex PCR, the repertoire was profiled, and TCRdb retains in-frame clones only, with some absent. The sample shows about 150,000 clones, approximately 92% of them seen only once. This sequence was found in a man between 18 and 29 years old with COVID-19, enrolled during active disease. V is TRBV7-2 and J is TRBJ2-7; TRBD1 matches at 10 bases. Input material: peripheral blood. As DNA, the CDR3 is TGTGCCAGCAGCCTTGACAGGGGGCCATACGAGCAGTACTTC. This gives the protein CASSLDRGPYEQYF. Filled out from reference TRBV7-2 and TRBJ2-7, the complete variable domain reads GAGVSQSPSNKVTEKGKDVELRCDPISGHTALYWYRQSLGQGLEFLIYFQGNSAPDKSGLPSDRFSAERTGGSVSTLTIQRTQQEDSAVYLCASSLDRGPYEQYFGPGTRLTVT.